This T cell receptor beta chain was recovered during a study of cytomegalovirus exposure and HLA in healthy donors. Primers for the PCR totalled 60 Vbeta and 13 Jbeta. Produced via immunoSEQ multiplex PCR; TCRdb's table is partial and in-frame only. The table has 120,000 to 150,000 clones, approximately 70% seen once; the top ten hold 6.5%. Input material: PBMCs. The TCR sequence derives from a woman in her fifties or sixties in good health and CMV-seronegative.

CDR3 coding DNA: TGCAGCGTTGAGCCGGGAGGGGTCAATGAGCAGTTCTTC. This codes for CSVEPGGVNEQFF. The rearrangement uses TRBV29-1 and TRBJ2-1, with 8 bases lining up with TRBD2. The germline V gene has CDR1 SQVTM and CDR2 ANQGSEA. With 3 bases clipped from V and 6 bases from J, the junction kept 4 bases outside the gene matches. CDR3 size: 13 residues.